Listed below are T cell receptor beta chains from one sample, sequenced in a study of blood T cell repertoires in COVID-19. Using immunoSEQ multiplex PCR, the repertoire was profiled, and TCRdb retains in-frame clones only, with some absent. The table records roughly 500,000 clones, about 88% of them present only once. Sequences were obtained from peripheral blood. The receptors shown here come from a man aged 18 to 30 with COVID-19, enrolled during active disease. CDR3s include the opening cysteine and the closing phenylalanine or tryptophan. Clone size is given for some rows only: seen once, a few or many times, or a class if the clone is expanded.

v_call: TRBV30; clone_size: .; cdr3_aa: CACDPGTGELFF
v_call: TRBV11-2; clone_size: .; cdr3_aa: CASSLEVGALNTGELFF
v_call: TRBV4-1; clone_size: .; cdr3_aa: CASSQTLGTGAKTGELFF
v_call: TRBV6-5; clone_size: few; cdr3_aa: CASSHRDNYGYTF
v_call: TRBV2; clone_size: .; cdr3_aa: CASIGDNTEAFF
v_call: TRBV28; clone_size: few; cdr3_aa: CASRGHFSYNSPLHF
v_call: TRBV18; clone_size: .; cdr3_aa: CASSQNAGTGGREQYF
v_call: TRBV27; clone_size: .; cdr3_aa: CASSFSGTGNQPQHF
v_call: TRBV6-9; clone_size: .; cdr3_aa: CATHDVSPVSYNEQFF
v_call: TRBV7-3; clone_size: .; cdr3_aa: CASSIDNEQFF
v_call: TRBV6-4; clone_size: .; cdr3_aa: CASPGLAVESYEQYF
v_call: TRBV6-1; clone_size: .; cdr3_aa: CASSDGDRGINSPLHF
v_call: TRBV5-1; clone_size: .; cdr3_aa: CASSFTQVPIAEAFF
v_call: TRBV9; clone_size: .; cdr3_aa: CASSVATGPYEQYF
v_call: TRBV30; clone_size: .; cdr3_aa: CARGSSYGYTF
v_call: TRBV12-3/TRBV12-4; clone_size: .; cdr3_aa: CASSLGQPQHF
v_call: TRBV6-6; clone_size: .; cdr3_aa: CASSPLATDTQYF
v_call: TRBV19; clone_size: .; cdr3_aa: CASSRPRGMNTEAFF
v_call: TRBV6-6; clone_size: .; cdr3_aa: CASSPDRGTDTQYF
v_call: TRBV27; clone_size: .; cdr3_aa: CASTRTGQGEDSPLHF
v_call: TRBV7-6; clone_size: .; cdr3_aa: CASSLGTGTQPQHF
v_call: TRBV11-3; clone_size: .; cdr3_aa: CASSDPTSGRGEQYF
v_call: TRBV27; clone_size: once; cdr3_aa: CASSLWGTANEKLFF
v_call: TRBV12-5; clone_size: .; cdr3_aa: CASGSEGAGELFF
v_call: TRBV29-1; clone_size: .; cdr3_aa: CSVVGGQVTEAFF
v_call: TRBV4-1; clone_size: once; cdr3_aa: CASSQAGTGSGETQYF
v_call: TRBV15; clone_size: once; cdr3_aa: CATSRQYNRVYEAFF
v_call: TRBV6-2/TRBV6-3; clone_size: once; cdr3_aa: CASSYPKTSGRRNEQFF
v_call: TRBV2; clone_size: .; cdr3_aa: CASSDQGGDSPLHF
v_call: TRBV6-5; clone_size: .; cdr3_aa: CASSLTPVGGYTF
v_call: TRBV9; clone_size: .; cdr3_aa: CASSGAAYTF
v_call: TRBV12-3/TRBV12-4; clone_size: .; cdr3_aa: CASSLRDRDAQYF
v_call: TRBV7-9; clone_size: .; cdr3_aa: CASSFGTSGSNNEQFF
v_call: TRBV10-2; clone_size: few; cdr3_aa: CASSEPGSGNTIYF
v_call: TRBV6-5; clone_size: .; cdr3_aa: CASMRSTNEKLFF
v_call: TRBV25-1; clone_size: .; cdr3_aa: CASSDGQWYNEQFF